The clone carrying this T cell receptor beta chain was detected a few times. What it recognizes is unknown. This sample stems from a study of cytomegalovirus exposure and HLA in healthy donors. PCR was performed using 60 Vbeta and 13 Jbeta primers. Generated by immunoSEQ multiplex PCR, the TCRdb table keeps only in-frame clones and is missing some. The sample lists over 150,000 clones; 79% were seen once. Findings and limits, study-wide: Cytomegalovirus status was reportedly diagnosed by the classifier with high specificity and sensitivity.

Germline V CDR1 and CDR2: SGHNT, YENEEA. The CDR3 sequence is 13 residues long. Trimming pared 5 bases from V and 0 bases from J, leaving 7 bases between. This chain joins TRBV11-3 and TRBJ1-1; D may be TRBD1 (5 bases). The TCR sequence derives from a man in his thirties or forties in good health and CMV-seropositive. The sequencing input was PBMCs. The CDR3 region is CASSAGLNTEAFF. For the CDR3, the DNA is TGTGCCAGCAGCGCGGGACTGAACACTGAAGCTTTCTTT. Full variable domain (rest looked up from reference TRBV11-3 and TRBJ1-1): EAGVVQSPRYKIIEKKQPVAFWCNPISGHNTLYWYLQNLGQGPELLIRYENEEAVDDSQLPKDRFSAERLKGVDSTLKIQPAELGDSAVYLCASSAGLNTEAFFGQGTRLTVV.